These 7 T cell receptor beta chains came from one sample sequenced in a study of CD8 T cells in Susac syndrome. An amount of RNA that ranged from roughly 0.45 to 1 ug was reverse transcribed with random hexamers. Via MiXCR, TCRdb re-called the immunoSEQ multiplex PCR reads, giving one row per CDR3 protein. The data show 130,000 or so distinct CDR3 sequences, nearly 96% seen once. Sequenced sample: CD4+ T cells from PBMCs. These receptors were obtained from a human donor with Susac syndrome.

CDR3 in amino acids: CASCRMAGYQETQYF. Written as DNA, the CDR3 is TGTGCCAGTTGCAGGATGGCGGGGTACCAAGAGACCCAGTACTTC. The chain recombines TRBV7-2 with TRBJ2-5; TRBD2 might be the D (6 bases). Germline CDR1 is SGHTA and CDR2 is FQGNSA. Trimming pared 9 bases from V and 0 bases from J, leaving 17 bases between. This CDR3 has 15 amino acids. The full variable domain, with the rest looked up from reference TRBV7-2 and TRBJ2-5, is GAGVSQSPSNKVTEKGKDVELRCDPISGHTALYWYRQSLGQGLEFLIYFQGNSAPDKSGLPSDRFSAERTGGSVSTLTIQRTQQEDSAVYLCASCRMAGYQETQYFGPGTRLLVL.

This rearrangement joins TRBV20-1 to TRBJ2-3, with 9 bases lining up with TRBD2. Germline V gives CDR1 DFQATT, CDR2 SNEGSKA (reference sequence). CDR3 length: 14 amino acids. The trim removed 3 bases at V and 0 bases at J, leaving 1 base unmatched. CDR3 in DNA: TGCAGTGCTAGCCTAGCGGGAAGCACAGATACGCAGTATTTT. It is translated as CSASLAGSTDTQYF.

V and J are TRBV2 and TRBJ2-2; D may be TRBD2 (6 bases). V lost 9 bases and J lost 8, with 16 bases in between. Looked up from germline, CDR1 is SNHLY and CDR2 is FYNNEI. The CDR3 sequence is 13 residues long. The CDR3 coding sequence is TGTGCCAGTTCCGGGACTTTAACAGGGGAGCTGTTTTTT. Protein: CASSGTLTGELFF. The full variable domain, with the rest looked up from reference TRBV2 and TRBJ2-2, is EPEVTQTPSHQVTQMGQEVILRCVPISNHLYFYWYRQILGQKVEFLVSFYNNEISEKSEIFDDQFSVERPDGSNFTLKIRSTKLEDSAMYFCASSGTLTGELFFGEGSRLTVL.

This chain uses TRBV28 with TRBJ1-4; no definite D call. The CDR3 loop spans 12 amino acids. V gave up 6 bases and J gave up 5 bases, with 7 bases separating them. Germline values: CDR1 MDHEN, CDR2 SYDVKM. CDR3 nucleotide sequence: TGTGCCAGCAGCAGGTGGAATGAAAAACTGTTTTTT. This sequence encodes CASSRWNEKLFF.

V is TRBV30 and J is TRBJ1-2, with D hard to call. V was trimmed by 5 bases and J by 4 bases, leaving 11 bases between them. There are 12 residues in the CDR3. Germline V CDR1 and CDR2: GTSNPN, SVGIG (reference sequence). The chain's CDR3 is CAWDKGFYGYTF. In DNA, the CDR3 is TGTGCCTGGGATAAGGGTTTCTATGGCTACACCTTC.

The rearrangement joins TRBV13 to TRBJ2-7, with 10 bases that match TRBD2. Germline V gene sequence: CDR1 PRHDT, CDR2 FYEKMQ (reference sequence). The V and J ends lost 3 bases and 5 bases, in that order; junction bases with no gene match: 7. The CDR3 has 15 amino acids. This CDR3 is CASSLSLAGQNEQYF. As DNA, the CDR3 is TGTGCCAGCAGCTTGTCACTAGCGGGACAGAACGAGCAGTACTTC.

The J gene is TRBJ2-4, the V gene TRBV29-1; 7 bases line up with TRBD2. The CDR3 is made up of 13 amino acids. The J segment lost 6 bases and the V segment lost 2 bases, leaving 4 bases of the junction unmatched. Germline assignment: CDR1 SQVTM and CDR2 ANQGSEA. CDR3 bases: TGCAGCGTTGAATCAGCTAGCGGAAACATTCAGTACTTC. This translates into CSVESASGNIQYF.